Listed below are T cell receptor beta chains from one sample, sequenced in a study of shared clonotypes between healthy human individuals. Assay used: immunoSEQ multiplex PCR; TCRdb lists only in-frame clones, some missing. The profile shows hundreds of thousands of clones, roughly 84% of them singletons. What was sequenced was memory CD8+ T cells sorted from blood. These receptors all come from a man younger than 35 in good health. CDR3s include the opening cysteine and the closing phenylalanine or tryptophan. D genes are given only for firm matches. A row's size may be missing; if present it is once, few, many or a size class.

TRBV7-9,TRBJ2-1,14,-,-,CASSLAIREYEQFF,TGTGCCAGCAGCTTAGCGATTCGGGAGTATGAGCAGTTCTTC
TRBV28,TRBJ2-7,13,-,TRBD1,CASTLQGSYEQYF,TGTGCCAGCACGCTACAGGGGAGTTACGAGCAGTACTTC
TRBV28,TRBJ1-1,15,-,-,CASSPIGPMNTEAFF,TGTGCCAGCAGTCCGATCGGACCAATGAACACTGAAGCTTTCTTT
TRBV4-1,TRBJ2-1,20,-,TRBD2,CASSQAGGAFIVPSYNEQFF,TGCGCCAGCAGCCAAGCCGGGGGGGCTTTTATTGTCCCCTCCTACAATGAGCAGTTCTTC
TRBV5-1,TRBJ1-1,14,-,-,CASSLVGVGTEAFF,TGCGCCAGCAGCTTGGTAGGGGTCGGCACTGAAGCTTTCTTT
TRBV7-2,TRBJ2-5,15,-,-,CASSFGAAVMETQYF,TGTGCCAGCAGCTTCGGGGCCGCGGTGATGGAGACCCAGTACTTC
TRBV9,TRBJ2-2,16,-,TRBD1,CASSEPGQVNTGELFF,TGTGCCAGCAGCGAACCGGGACAGGTCAACACCGGGGAGCTGTTTTTT
TRBV5-1,TRBJ2-1,14,-,TRBD1,CASSLSQGDNEQFF,TGCGCCAGCAGCTTGTCACAGGGGGACAATGAGCAGTTCTTC
TRBV23-1,TRBJ2-2,16,few,TRBD1,CASSDLTGTNTGELFF,TGCGCCAGCAGTGACCTGACAGGGACGAACACCGGGGAGCTGTTTTTT
TRBV10-3,TRBJ1-2,15,-,-,CAISGRPPSFGGYTF,TGTGCCATCAGTGGGAGGCCTCCAAGTTTTGGGGGCTACACCTTC
TRBV29-1,TRBJ1-1,13,-,-,CSVEPVRDGVAFF,TGCAGCGTTGAACCTGTCAGGGACGGTGTAGCTTTCTTT
TRBV27,TRBJ2-6,16,-,-,CASSLVGSSGANVLTF,TGTGCCAGCAGTTTGGTGGGCAGCTCTGGGGCCAACGTCCTGACTTTC
TRBV10-2,TRBJ2-7,18,-,TRBD1,CASSESSLQGPSSYEQYF,TGCGCCAGCAGTGAGTCCTCACTACAGGGGCCTTCCTCCTACGAGCAGTACTTC
TRBV4-3,TRBJ2-7,15,-,TRBD2,CASSQLAGGPNEQYF,TGCGCCAGCAGCCAACTAGCGGGAGGGCCCAACGAGCAGTACTTC
TRBV7-3,TRBJ2-5,15,-,TRBD2,CASSPLLAPQETQYF,TGTGCCAGCAGCCCGCTACTAGCGCCCCAAGAGACCCAGTACTTC
TRBV18,TRBJ2-7,14,-,-,CASSPLAEIYEQYF,TGTGCCAGCTCACCCTTGGCAGAGATCTACGAGCAGTACTTC
TRBV10-3,TRBJ1-2,15,-,-,CAISESGGSYYGYTF,TGTGCCATCAGTGAGTCTGGTGGGAGCTACTATGGCTACACCTTC
TRBV4-1,TRBJ2-1,16,-,TRBD2,CASSQGVAGGYNEQFF,TGCGCCAGCAGCCAAGGGGTAGCGGGAGGGTACAATGAGCAGTTCTTC
TRBV13,TRBJ2-7,15,-,TRBD2,CASSSTGGMAYEQYF,TGTGCCAGCAGCTCTACGGGAGGAATGGCCTACGAGCAGTACTTC
TRBV4-3,TRBJ2-7,17,-,TRBD1,CASSQSGTGGKGDEQYF,TGCGCCAGCAGCCAATCCGGGACAGGAGGAAAAGGGGACGAGCAGTACTTC
TRBV5-1,TRBJ1-1,15,-,-,CASSSPASMNTEAFF,TGCGCCAGCAGCTCCCCCGCAAGCATGAACACTGAAGCTTTCTTT
TRBV19,TRBJ1-5,14,-,-,CASSIVAGNQPQHF,TGTGCCAGTAGTATCGTTGCAGGCAATCAGCCCCAGCATTTT
TRBV6-5,TRBJ1-4,14,once,-,CASSSMTDNEKLFF,TGTGCCAGCAGTTCCATGACGGATAATGAAAAACTGTTTTTT
TRBV7-8,TRBJ2-5,15,-,-,CASSLALGGEETQYF,TGTGCCAGCAGCTTAGCGCTCGGCGGGGAAGAGACCCAGTACTTC
TRBV11-1,TRBJ2-7,16,-,-,CASSLAPGRTADEQYF,TGTGCCAGCAGCTTAGCCCCCGGCCGTACAGCGGACGAGCAGTACTTC
TRBV25-1,TRBJ2-5,10,-,-,CASSGGTQYF,TGTGCCAGCAGTGGCGGGACCCAGTACTTC
TRBV30,TRBJ1-2,13,-,TRBD1,CAWSFEDRVGYTF,TGTGCCTGGAGTTTCGAGGACAGGGTTGGCTACACCTTC
TRBV7-9,TRBJ1-2,12,-,-,CASSSAGYGYTF,TGTGCCAGCAGCTCAGCAGGATATGGCTACACCTTC
TRBV2,TRBJ2-1,14,many,-,CASSERLVGNEQFF,TGTGCCAGCAGTGAACGACTAGTTGGGAATGAGCAGTTCTTC
TRBV25-1,TRBJ1-2,13,-,-,CATSTVTNYGYTF,TGTGCCACCTCGACAGTCACTAACTATGGCTACACCTTC
TRBV6-1,TRBJ2-3,13,once,-,CASSAGYTDTQYF,TGTGCCAGCAGTGCTGGGTACACAGATACGCAGTATTTT
TRBV7-8,TRBJ1-6,17,-,TRBD1,CASSNGQGRSYNSPLHF,TGTGCCAGCAGCAACGGACAGGGGAGATCCTATAATTCACCCCTCCACTTT
TRBV7-9,TRBJ1-1,13,-,-,CASSSPWGAEAFF,TGTGCCAGCAGTTCCCCCTGGGGAGCTGAAGCTTTCTTT
TRBV27,TRBJ2-7,13,-,-,CASSLGHAYEQYF,TGTGCCAGCAGTTTGGGACATGCCTACGAGCAGTACTTC
TRBV7-9,TRBJ1-1,14,-,-,CASSLGGVDTEAFF,TGTGCCAGCAGCTTAGGGGGGGTTGACACTGAAGCTTTCTTT
TRBV27,TRBJ1-1,15,-,-,CASSLDLGGNTEAFF,TGTGCCAGCAGTTTGGACCTGGGAGGAAACACTGAAGCTTTCTTT
TRBV4-3,TRBJ2-7,15,-,TRBD1,CASSQDKGAGYEQYF,TGCGCCAGCAGCCAAGATAAGGGGGCGGGCTACGAGCAGTACTTC
TRBV11-2,TRBJ2-5,12,-,-,CASSLEPETQYF,TGTGCCAGCAGCTTAGAACCGGAGACCCAGTACTTC
TRBV6-6,TRBJ1-1,13,-,TRBD1,CASSWDSYTEAFF,TGTGCCAGCAGTTGGGACAGCTACACTGAAGCTTTCTTT
TRBV7-9,TRBJ2-4,12,once,-,CASSLGLARQYF,TGTGCCAGCAGCTTAGGGCTAGCTAGGCAGTACTTC
TRBV4-1,TRBJ1-1,15,-,TRBD1,CASSQGNRGNTEAFF,TGCGCCAGCAGCCAAGGGAACAGGGGCAACACTGAAGCTTTCTTT
TRBV13,TRBJ2-7,14,-,-,CASSLQTLTYEQYF,TGTGCCAGCAGCTTGCAGACCCTGACCTACGAGCAGTACTTC
TRBV7-6,TRBJ2-3,14,-,-,CASSFYSPGDTQYF,TGTGCCAGCAGCTTTTACAGCCCGGGAGATACGCAGTATTTT
TRBV2,TRBJ1-3,14,-,-,CASSQTGLGNTIYF,TGTGCCAGCAGTCAAACAGGGCTTGGAAACACCATATATTTT
TRBV29-1,TRBJ2-5,15,-,-,CSVEEIETFQETQYF,TGCAGCGTTGAAGAAATTGAGACTTTCCAAGAGACCCAGTACTTC
TRBV11-2,TRBJ2-7,13,-,-,CASSLGISYEQYF,TGTGCCAGCAGCTTAGGTATTTCCTACGAGCAGTACTTC
TRBV27,TRBJ2-7,14,-,-,CASSLGGGYYEQYF,TGTGCCAGCAGTTTAGGAGGGGGTTACTACGAGCAGTACTTC
TRBV30,TRBJ1-2,11,-,-,CAWSVGYGYTF,TGTGCCTGGAGTGTTGGTTATGGCTACACCTTC
TRBV5-6,TRBJ2-7,13,-,TRBD2,CASSLVAGGEQYF,TGTGCCAGCAGCTTGGTGGCGGGAGGCGAGCAGTACTTC
TRBV5-1,TRBJ2-1,15,-,TRBD2,CASSLTSGHYNEQFF,TGCGCCAGCAGCTTGACTAGCGGCCACTACAATGAGCAGTTCTTC
TRBV28,TRBJ2-7,12,-,-,CASSFTGYEQYF,TGTGCCAGCAGTTTCACGGGTTACGAGCAGTACTTC
TRBV9,TRBJ1-2,13,-,TRBD1,CASSDTQGYGYTF,TGTGCCAGCAGTGACACACAGGGGTATGGCTACACCTTC